The rows below give T cell receptor beta chains drawn from one sample of a study of blood T cell repertoires in COVID-19. Here immunoSEQ multiplex PCR was the method, and the copy in TCRdb shows in-frame clones only, minus some. Here the sample spans more than 250,000 clones, around 89% being singletons. Sample: peripheral blood. These receptors originate from a man between 18 and 35 years old who had recovered from COVID-19. The CDR3 runs from the conserved cysteine through the conserved F or W. Fields, in order: J gene, D gene, clone size, V gene, CDR3 DNA, CDR3 protein. The D gene is left open where the match is weak. Not all rows give a size; the values are once, few, many and, for expanded clones, a class.

J gene: TRBJ1-5
D gene: .
clone size: .
V gene: TRBV15
CDR3 DNA: TGTGCCACCAGCAGAGATAGCGGCAGGGCCTACAATCAGCCCCAGCATTTT
CDR3 protein: CATSRDSGRAYNQPQHF

J gene: TRBJ1-1
D gene: .
clone size: once
V gene: TRBV5-1
CDR3 DNA: TGCGCCAGCAGGGTTCGGGGTCGCACTGAAGCTTTCTTT
CDR3 protein: CASRVRGRTEAFF

J gene: TRBJ2-2
D gene: TRBD1
clone size: .
V gene: TRBV7-9
CDR3 DNA: TGTGCCAGCAGCTCCCGGACAGGGAAGAACACCGGGGAGCTGTTTTTT
CDR3 protein: CASSSRTGKNTGELFF

J gene: TRBJ2-3
D gene: TRBD2
clone size: .
V gene: TRBV7-2
CDR3 DNA: TGTGCCAGCAGCAAATGGACTAGCGAACCCTCAGATACGCAGTATTTT
CDR3 protein: CASSKWTSEPSDTQYF

J gene: TRBJ2-7
D gene: TRBD2
clone size: .
V gene: TRBV6-5
CDR3 DNA: TGTGCCAGCAGGGCCCGGACTAGCGGGAGCCACGAGCAGTACTTC
CDR3 protein: CASRARTSGSHEQYF

J gene: TRBJ2-2
D gene: .
clone size: once
V gene: TRBV13
CDR3 DNA: TGTGCCAGCAGGCAGGGTCGTCACACCGGGGAGCTGTTTTTT
CDR3 protein: CASRQGRHTGELFF

J gene: TRBJ2-2
D gene: .
clone size: few
V gene: TRBV11-2
CDR3 DNA: TGTGCCAGCAGGGGGGCAGGGAACACCGGGGAGCTGTTTTTT
CDR3 protein: CASRGAGNTGELFF

J gene: TRBJ2-7
D gene: TRBD1
clone size: .
V gene: TRBV2
CDR3 DNA: TGTGCCAGCAGTGAATTGGGGGACAGGGGATCCTACGAGCAGTACTTC
CDR3 protein: CASSELGDRGSYEQYF

J gene: TRBJ2-5
D gene: TRBD2
clone size: .
V gene: TRBV7-2
CDR3 DNA: TGTGCCAGCAGCTACCAAGCGGGGGGGCAAGAGACCCAGTACTTC
CDR3 protein: CASSYQAGGQETQYF

J gene: TRBJ2-2
D gene: TRBD1
clone size: .
V gene: TRBV19
CDR3 DNA: TGTGCCAGTAGGACGGCACAGGGGGTCACCGGGGAGCTGTTTTTT
CDR3 protein: CASRTAQGVTGELFF

J gene: TRBJ1-1
D gene: TRBD1
clone size: .
V gene: TRBV5-1
CDR3 DNA: TGCGCCAGCAGCACGGACAGGGGGCGAAACACTGAAGCTTTCTTT
CDR3 protein: CASSTDRGRNTEAFF

J gene: TRBJ1-6
D gene: .
clone size: .
V gene: TRBV11-1
CDR3 DNA: TGTGCCAGCAGCTTACACAGGAATTCACCCCTCCACTTT
CDR3 protein: CASSLHRNSPLHF

J gene: TRBJ2-2
D gene: TRBD1
clone size: .
V gene: TRBV11-3
CDR3 DNA: TGTGCCAGCGCATCTTCGGGACAGGGAGGCGGGGAGCTGTTTTTT
CDR3 protein: CASASSGQGGGELFF

J gene: TRBJ2-1
D gene: TRBD2
clone size: .
V gene: TRBV5-4
CDR3 DNA: TGTGCCAGCAGCCATGTCCCCGGGACTAGCGCTCTCGATGAGCAGTTCTTC
CDR3 protein: CASSHVPGTSALDEQFF

J gene: TRBJ1-1
D gene: .
clone size: .
V gene: TRBV6-1
CDR3 DNA: TGTGCCAGCAGTGATTTTCTTTCCAGGGTCCTCTTT
CDR3 protein: CASSDFLSRVLF

J gene: TRBJ1-1
D gene: TRBD1
clone size: .
V gene: TRBV3-1/TRBV3-2
CDR3 DNA: TGTGCCAGCAGCCAAGCCCCTCCGGGACAGGCGAACACTGAAGCTTTCTTT
CDR3 protein: CASSQAPPGQANTEAFF

J gene: TRBJ1-1
D gene: TRBD1
clone size: .
V gene: TRBV7-9
CDR3 DNA: TGTGCCAGCAGCTTAACAGGGGAAGGAATCACTGAAGCTTTCTTT
CDR3 protein: CASSLTGEGITEAFF

J gene: TRBJ1-1
D gene: .
clone size: few
V gene: TRBV5-4
CDR3 DNA: TGTGCCAGCAGCTTGGACAGAAACACTGAAGCTTTCTTT
CDR3 protein: CASSLDRNTEAFF

J gene: TRBJ2-5
D gene: .
clone size: .
V gene: TRBV7-9
CDR3 DNA: TGTGCCAGCAGGACAAGCGGGCCCCAAGAGACCCAGTACTTC
CDR3 protein: CASRTSGPQETQYF

J gene: TRBJ2-3
D gene: .
clone size: few
V gene: TRBV6-5
CDR3 DNA: TGTGCCAGCAGTTACTCCACAGGGATCCCAGATACGCAGTATTTT
CDR3 protein: CASSYSTGIPDTQYF

J gene: TRBJ1-5
D gene: .
clone size: .
V gene: TRBV6-1
CDR3 DNA: TGTGCCAGCAGTGAAGTTTTGTCAGGGAATCAGCCCCAGCATTTT
CDR3 protein: CASSEVLSGNQPQHF

J gene: TRBJ1-1
D gene: TRBD1
clone size: .
V gene: TRBV7-3
CDR3 DNA: TGTGCCAGCAGCCAGACAGGGCACACTGAAGCTTTCTTT
CDR3 protein: CASSQTGHTEAFF

J gene: TRBJ2-5
D gene: .
clone size: .
V gene: TRBV6-5
CDR3 DNA: TGTGCCAGCAGTTACTCGCCCGGGGGAGGAGAGACCCAGTACTTC
CDR3 protein: CASSYSPGGGETQYF

J gene: TRBJ2-1
D gene: .
clone size: .
V gene: TRBV27
CDR3 DNA: TGTGCCAGCAGTTCCGCGGACAGCTCCTACAATGAGCAGTTCTTC
CDR3 protein: CASSSADSSYNEQFF

J gene: TRBJ1-2
D gene: TRBD1
clone size: once
V gene: TRBV30
CDR3 DNA: TGTGCCCGATCAGGGGGTGGCAGCACCTATGGCTACACCTTC
CDR3 protein: CARSGGGSTYGYTF

J gene: TRBJ2-1
D gene: TRBD2
clone size: .
V gene: TRBV19
CDR3 DNA: TGTGCCAGTAGTATAGGGACTAGCGGGAGCTCCCCTAGGGAGCAGTTCTTC
CDR3 protein: CASSIGTSGSSPREQFF